These T cell receptor beta chains were read from a single sample in a study of T-cell memory formation after mild COVID-19. TCRdb fed the 5' RACE reads into MiXCR, producing one record per CDR3 protein. The data contain 250,000 to 350,000 distinct CDR3 sequences, about a sixth of them singletons. Specimen: PBMCs or a T cell subset sorted from them (not recorded which). The receptor source for this set is a man aged 18 to 35 who had mild COVID-19 (a few samples of this study predate the infection). Cell type and time point are not known. Both conserved end residues are part of each CDR3. The D gene is left open where the match is weak. The size of a clone is reported for some rows only, either as once, few or many, or as a class for expanded clones.

J gene,D gene,clone size,V gene,CDR3 protein,CDR3 DNA
TRBJ2-5,NA,few,TRBV20-1,CSARGLDGETQYF,TGCAGTGCTAGAGGACTAGATGGCGAGACCCAGTACTTC
TRBJ2-6,TRBD2,many,TRBV4-2,CASSQEAGAGANVLTF,TGTGCCAGCAGCCAAGAAGCGGGGGCTGGGGCCAACGTCCTGACTTTC
TRBJ2-1,NA,NA,TRBV18,CASSPRGSLLNEQFF,TGTGCCAGCTCACCACGGGGTAGTCTATTGAATGAGCAGTTCTTC
TRBJ1-6,NA,NA,TRBV5-1,CASGLGTAYNSPLHF,TGCGCCAGCGGCTTGGGGACGGCCTATAATTCACCCCTCCACTTT
TRBJ2-5,NA,few,TRBV4-1,CASSRIGVETQYF,TGCGCCAGCAGCCGAATAGGGGTAGAGACCCAGTACTTC
TRBJ1-1,TRBD1,few,TRBV7-9,CASSGTGGHTEAFF,TGTGCCAGCAGCGGGACAGGAGGGCACACTGAAGCTTTCTTT
TRBJ1-1,NA,few,TRBV28,CASSSSNLREAFF,TGTGCCAGCAGTTCGAGCAACCTCAGGGAAGCTTTCTTT
TRBJ1-1,NA,few,TRBV4-1,CASSQDRPHVAEAFF,TGCGCCAGCAGCCAAGACCGGCCTCACGTGGCTGAAGCTTTCTTT
TRBJ1-1,NA,NA,TRBV18,CASSPYTENTEAFF,TGTGCCAGCTCACCATATACAGAGAACACTGAAGCTTTCTTT
TRBJ2-7,NA,few,TRBV20-1,CSAKPPGPPSYEQYF,TGCAGTGCGAAACCGCCCGGACCTCCGAGCTACGAGCAGTACTTC
TRBJ2-7,NA,NA,TRBV7-9,CASSLVPGSDEQYF,TGTGCCAGCAGCTTAGTTCCGGGATCAGACGAGCAGTACTTC
TRBJ2-7,NA,NA,TRBV28,CASGAPYYEQYF,TGTGCCAGCGGAGCCCCTTACTACGAGCAGTACTTC
TRBJ1-1,NA,NA,TRBV3-1,CASSHWNTEAFF,TGTGCCAGCAGCCACTGGAACACTGAAGCTTTCTTT
TRBJ2-2,TRBD1,few,TRBV11-3,CASSSRQGASTGELFF,TGTGCCAGCAGCTCTCGACAGGGGGCGAGCACCGGGGAGCTGTTTTTT
TRBJ2-7,TRBD1,NA,TRBV11-2,CASSWATGTDYEQYF,TGTGCCAGCAGCTGGGCCACCGGGACAGACTACGAGCAGTACTTC
TRBJ2-1,NA,NA,TRBV3-1,CASSQGGEGNEQFF,TGTGCCAGCAGCCAAGGTGGAGAGGGCAATGAGCAGTTCTTC
TRBJ2-3,TRBD2,NA,TRBV13,CASSSRVGSGGTDTQYF,TGTGCCAGCAGCTCGCGAGTCGGTAGCGGGGGCACAGATACGCAGTATTTT
TRBJ2-1,NA,NA,TRBV7-9,CASSALMGEQFF,TGTGCCAGCAGCGCTTTAATGGGTGAGCAGTTCTTC
TRBJ2-1,NA,few,TRBV5-1,CASTGTAGYNEQFF,TGCGCCAGCACCGGGACAGCGGGCTACAATGAGCAGTTCTTC
TRBJ2-2,NA,NA,TRBV19,CASILSHHTGELFF,TGTGCCAGTATCCTCTCCCATCACACCGGGGAGCTGTTTTTT
TRBJ2-7,TRBD1,many,TRBV5-1,CASSLTGGEGYEQYF,TGCGCCAGCAGCTTGACAGGGGGCGAAGGCTACGAGCAGTACTTC
TRBJ2-7,NA,few,TRBV11-1,CASSLGLDPRGEQYF,TGTGCCAGCAGCTTAGGTCTGGACCCGAGGGGCGAGCAGTACTTC
TRBJ2-5,NA,few,TRBV19,CASSPGPEQTQYF,TGTGCCAGTAGTCCCGGACCAGAGCAGACCCAGTACTTC
TRBJ1-2,NA,few,TRBV9,CASSTTTGNYGYTF,TGTGCCAGCAGCACCACGACAGGAAACTATGGCTACACCTTC
TRBJ2-2,TRBD2,NA,TRBV4-3,CASSQEGPGRGNTGELFF,TGCGCCAGCAGCCAAGAGGGACCTGGGAGGGGAAACACCGGGGAGCTGTTTTTT
TRBJ1-4,NA,NA,TRBV7-2,CASSLEGRNNEKLFF,TGTGCCAGCAGCTTAGAGGGACGGAATAATGAAAAACTGTTTTTT
TRBJ2-1,TRBD1,NA,TRBV6-5,CASRPPGQGTYNEQFF,TGTGCCAGCAGGCCCCCGGGACAGGGAACGTACAATGAGCAGTTCTTC
TRBJ1-1,NA,NA,TRBV12-3/TRBV12-4,CASSPAGWWYSGAFF,TGTGCCAGCAGTCCCGCGGGGTGGTGGTATTCTGGCGCTTTCTTT
TRBJ2-2,TRBD1,NA,TRBV29-1,CSAGQGNGELFF,TGCAGCGCAGGACAGGGGAACGGGGAGCTGTTTTTT
TRBJ2-1,TRBD2,NA,TRBV11-2,CASSFLAGGGNEQFF,TGTGCCAGCAGCTTCCTAGCGGGGGGTGGCAATGAGCAGTTCTTC
TRBJ2-2,NA,NA,TRBV18,CASSPPTRGGNTGELFF,TGTGCCAGCTCACCACCTACGCGGGGAGGTAACACCGGGGAGCTGTTTTTT
TRBJ2-3,TRBD2,NA,TRBV6-6,CASSYSSTSGGAASTDTQYF,TGTGCCAGCAGTTACTCGAGTACTAGCGGGGGGGCCGCTAGCACAGATACGCAGTATTTT
TRBJ2-1,TRBD1,few,TRBV9,CASSAGQAHNEQFF,TGTGCCAGCAGCGCCGGACAGGCCCACAATGAGCAGTTCTTC
TRBJ2-3,NA,NA,TRBV12-3/TRBV12-4,CASSFRPGEIADTQYF,TGTGCCAGCAGTTTTCGCCCCGGGGAGATCGCAGATACGCAGTATTTT
TRBJ2-7,NA,NA,TRBV4-2,CASSQSGYPSYEQYF,TGTGCCAGCAGCCAATCCGGCTACCCATCCTACGAGCAGTACTTC
TRBJ2-7,NA,few,TRBV24-1,CASGGGGTGIYEQYF,TGTGCCAGCGGTGGCGGGGGGACAGGGATCTACGAGCAGTACTTC
TRBJ1-4,TRBD1,few,TRBV7-2,CASSPNRGLSWEKLFF,TGTGCCAGCAGCCCGAACAGGGGACTATCTTGGGAAAAACTGTTTTTT
TRBJ2-6,NA,NA,TRBV7-2,CASSVKVGGYSGANVLTF,TGTGCCAGCAGCGTAAAGGTCGGGGGCTACTCTGGGGCCAACGTCCTGACTTTC
TRBJ2-3,NA,many,TRBV5-1,CASSPQGLPDTQYF,TGCGCCAGCAGCCCCCAGGGACTGCCAGATACGCAGTATTTT
TRBJ1-2,TRBD1,NA,TRBV7-9,CAGQGGHGYTF,TGTGCCGGACAGGGAGGGCACGGCTACACCTTC
TRBJ1-5,NA,NA,TRBV20-1,CSASGGYQPQHF,TGCAGTGCTAGTGGGGGGTATCAGCCCCAGCATTTT
TRBJ1-5,TRBD1,once,TRBV19,CASSITGQVNQPQHF,TGTGCCAGTAGTATAACGGGACAGGTAAATCAGCCCCAGCATTTT
TRBJ1-2,TRBD1,few,TRBV29-1,CSVPRTGEGGYTF,TGCAGCGTTCCCAGGACAGGGGAGGGTGGCTACACCTTC
TRBJ1-2,TRBD1,few,TRBV20-1,CSASPTSWDSSQANYGYTF,TGCAGTGCTAGTCCCACCTCCTGGGACAGCTCCCAAGCTAACTATGGCTACACCTTC
TRBJ1-5,NA,NA,TRBV12-3/TRBV12-4,CASMPQYSNQPQHF,TGTGCCAGCATGCCCCAATATAGCAATCAGCCCCAGCATTTT
TRBJ2-1,NA,few,TRBV7-9,CASSSVLTETFHNEQFF,TGTGCCAGCAGCAGCGTCCTAACGGAAACCTTTCACAATGAGCAGTTCTTC
TRBJ1-6,TRBD1,few,TRBV20-1,CSVRDSYNSPLHF,TGCAGTGTCCGGGACAGCTATAATTCACCCCTCCACTTT
TRBJ1-3,NA,NA,TRBV11-2,CASTQILSGNTIYF,TGTGCCAGCACTCAAATCCTCTCTGGAAACACCATATATTTT
TRBJ2-5,NA,few,TRBV12-3/TRBV12-4,CASSTRQRQETQYF,TGTGCCAGCAGTACCCGACAGCGCCAAGAGACCCAGTACTTC
TRBJ1-1,NA,few,TRBV5-1,CASSSDLGQGPMNTEAFF,TGCGCCAGCAGCTCGGATTTGGGGCAGGGCCCCATGAACACTGAAGCTTTCTTT